This TCR beta chain emerged from a study of post-analysis software for immune sequencing data. Overall study context: Disease courses included relapsing-remitting, secondary progressive and progressive-relapsing multiple sclerosis.

Per the germline V gene, CDR1 is MDHEN and CDR2 is SYDVKM. Trimming shortened V by 3 bases and J by 2 bases, and 17 bases separated the two germline ends. The CDR3 runs 16 residues. This clonotype has only a few counts. The antigen is unknown. Overall study findings and caveats: TRBV5-6, TRBV5-1 and TRBV20-1 belonged to a set of five TRBV segments that were more frequent in patients than controls.

Each TCR beta cDNA library carried unique molecular identifiers. TCRdb reprocessed the PCR reads via MiXCR and lists one record per CDR3 protein. The sample shows fewer than 900,000 distinct CDR3 sequences, more than 45% of them seen only once. This TCR derives from a girl between 5 and 17 years old with multiple sclerosis. The sequencing sample was made of blood. This chain uses TRBV28 with TRBJ2-7; tentative D call: TRBD2 (5 bases). The DNA of the CDR3 is TGTGCCAGCAGTTTCTTGTCGAGCGGCGGGCCCTACGAGCAGTACTTC. It translates to CASSFLSSGGPYEQYF.